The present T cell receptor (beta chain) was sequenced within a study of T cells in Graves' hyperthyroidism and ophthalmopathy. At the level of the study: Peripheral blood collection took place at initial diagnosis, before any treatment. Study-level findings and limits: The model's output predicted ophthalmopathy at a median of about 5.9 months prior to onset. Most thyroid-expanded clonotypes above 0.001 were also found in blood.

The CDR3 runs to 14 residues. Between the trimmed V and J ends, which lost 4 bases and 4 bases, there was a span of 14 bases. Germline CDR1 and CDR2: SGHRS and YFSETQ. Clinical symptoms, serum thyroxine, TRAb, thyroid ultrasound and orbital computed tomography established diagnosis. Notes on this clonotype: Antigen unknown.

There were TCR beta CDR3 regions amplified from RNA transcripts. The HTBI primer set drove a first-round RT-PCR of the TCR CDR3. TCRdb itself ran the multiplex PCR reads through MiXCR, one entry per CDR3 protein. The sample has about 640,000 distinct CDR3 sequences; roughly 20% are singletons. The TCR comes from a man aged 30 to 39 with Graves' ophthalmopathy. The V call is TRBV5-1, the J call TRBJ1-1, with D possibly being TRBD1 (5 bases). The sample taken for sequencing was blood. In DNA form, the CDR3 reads TGCGCCAGCAGCCCTTGGGGCGCGGGCACTGAAGCTTTCTTT. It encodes CASSPWGAGTEAFF.